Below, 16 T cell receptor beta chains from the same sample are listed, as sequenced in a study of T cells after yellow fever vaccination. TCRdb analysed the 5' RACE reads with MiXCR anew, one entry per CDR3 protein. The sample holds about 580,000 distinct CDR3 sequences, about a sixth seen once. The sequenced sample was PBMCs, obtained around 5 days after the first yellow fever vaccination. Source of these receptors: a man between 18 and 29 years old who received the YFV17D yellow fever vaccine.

CDR3 DNA: TGCGCCAGCAGCTTGGCCAATAATGAAGCTTTCTTT. Protein product: CASSLANNEAFF. This rearrangement joins TRBV5-1 to TRBJ1-1; D is undetermined. V lost 0 bases and J lost 7, with 7 bases in between. Germline CDR1 SGHRS, CDR2 YFSETQ. This CDR3 contains 12 residues.

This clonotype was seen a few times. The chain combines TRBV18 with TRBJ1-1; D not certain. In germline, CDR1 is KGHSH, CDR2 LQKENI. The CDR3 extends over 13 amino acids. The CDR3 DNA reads TGTGCTACCTCCCGGGCGGCGAACACTGAAGCTTTCTTT. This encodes CATSRAANTEAFF.

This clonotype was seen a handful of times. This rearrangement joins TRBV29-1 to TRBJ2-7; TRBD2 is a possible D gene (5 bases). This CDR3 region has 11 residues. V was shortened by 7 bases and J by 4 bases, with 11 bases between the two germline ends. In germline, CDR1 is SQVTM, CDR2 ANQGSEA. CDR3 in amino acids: CSAASGYEQYV. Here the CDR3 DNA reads TGCAGCGCAGCAAGCGGATACGAGCAGTACGTC.

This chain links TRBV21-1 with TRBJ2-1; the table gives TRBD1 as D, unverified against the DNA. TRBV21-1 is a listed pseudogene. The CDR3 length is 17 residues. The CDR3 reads CASSKAEGAAYYNEQFF. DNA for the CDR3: TGTGCCAGCAGCAAAGCCGAGGGGGCGGCTTACTACAATGAGCAGTTCTTC.

The CDR3 DNA reads TGCAGTGCTAGGGGAGGATCGGGGTATTCACCCCTCCACTTT. Translation: CSARGGSGYSPLHF. This chain links TRBV20-1 with TRBJ1-6; D is undetermined. The CDR3 spans 14 residues. The V end lost 3 bases, the J end lost 8 bases, and 14 bases lay between the germline ends. CDR1 and CDR2 (germline): DFQATT, SNEGSKA (reference sequence).

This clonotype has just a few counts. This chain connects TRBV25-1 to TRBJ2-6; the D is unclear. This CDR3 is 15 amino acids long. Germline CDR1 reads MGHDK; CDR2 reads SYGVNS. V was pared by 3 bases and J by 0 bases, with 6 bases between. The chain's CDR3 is CASSESPSGANVLTF. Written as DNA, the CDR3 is TGTGCCAGCAGTGAGTCCCCCTCTGGGGCCAACGTCCTGACTTTC.

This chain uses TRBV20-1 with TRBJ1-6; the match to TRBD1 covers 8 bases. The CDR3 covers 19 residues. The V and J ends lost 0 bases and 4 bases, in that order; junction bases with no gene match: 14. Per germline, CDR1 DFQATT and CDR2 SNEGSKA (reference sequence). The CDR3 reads CSARENVGTGGFYNSPLHF. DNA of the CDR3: TGCAGTGCTAGAGAGAATGTCGGGACAGGAGGATTTTATAATTCACCCCTCCACTTT.

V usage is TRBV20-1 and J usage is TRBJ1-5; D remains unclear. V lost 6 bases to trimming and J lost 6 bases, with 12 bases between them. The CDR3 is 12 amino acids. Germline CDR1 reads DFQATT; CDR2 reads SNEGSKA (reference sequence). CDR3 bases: TGCAGTGCCGACGCTCGCGGTCAGCCCCAGCATTTT. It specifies CSADARGQPQHF.

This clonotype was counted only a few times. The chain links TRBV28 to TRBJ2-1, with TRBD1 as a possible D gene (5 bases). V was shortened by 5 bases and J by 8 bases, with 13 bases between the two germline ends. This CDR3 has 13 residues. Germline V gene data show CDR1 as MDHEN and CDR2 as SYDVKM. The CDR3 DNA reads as TGTGCCAGCAGTGCGACAGTGCCGGATGAGCAGTTCTTC. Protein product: CASSATVPDEQFF. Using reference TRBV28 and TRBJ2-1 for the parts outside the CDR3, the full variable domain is DVKVTQSSRYLVKRTGEKVFLECVQDMDHENMFWYRQDPGLGLRLIYFSYDVKMKEKGDIPEGYSVSREKKERFSLILESASTNQTSMYLCASSATVPDEQFFGPGTRLTVL.

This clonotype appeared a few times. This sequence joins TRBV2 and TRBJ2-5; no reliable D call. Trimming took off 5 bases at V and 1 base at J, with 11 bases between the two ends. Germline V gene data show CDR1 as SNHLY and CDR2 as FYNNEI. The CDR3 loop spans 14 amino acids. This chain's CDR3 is CASSLIAGQETQYF. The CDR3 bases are TGTGCCAGCAGTTTGATAGCCGGCCAAGAGACCCAGTACTTC.

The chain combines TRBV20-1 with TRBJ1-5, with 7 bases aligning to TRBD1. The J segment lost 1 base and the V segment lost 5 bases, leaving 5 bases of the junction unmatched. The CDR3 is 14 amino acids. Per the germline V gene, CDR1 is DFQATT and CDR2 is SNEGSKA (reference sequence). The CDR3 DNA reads TGCAGTGCTTCCGGGACAGTGAGCAATCAGCCCCAGCATTTT. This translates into CSASGTVSNQPQHF.

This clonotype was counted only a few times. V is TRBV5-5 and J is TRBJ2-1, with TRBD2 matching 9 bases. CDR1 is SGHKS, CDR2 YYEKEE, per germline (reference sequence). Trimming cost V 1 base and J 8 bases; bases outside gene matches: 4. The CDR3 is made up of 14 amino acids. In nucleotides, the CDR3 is TGTGCCAGCAGCTTGCGGACTAGCGTCGATGAGCAGTTCTTC. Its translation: CASSLRTSVDEQFF.

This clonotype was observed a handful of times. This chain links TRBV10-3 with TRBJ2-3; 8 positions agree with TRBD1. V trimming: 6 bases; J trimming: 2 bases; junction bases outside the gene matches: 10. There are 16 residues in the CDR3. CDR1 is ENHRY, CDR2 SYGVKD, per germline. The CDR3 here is CAISGRQGPTTDTQYF. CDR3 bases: TGTGCCATCAGCGGGAGACAGGGGCCGACCACAGATACGCAGTATTTT.

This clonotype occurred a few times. CDR3: CASGGTEKNTGELFF. The DNA of the CDR3 is TGCGCCAGCGGGGGGACAGAAAAAAACACCGGGGAGCTGTTTTTT. The rearrangement joins TRBV5-1 to TRBJ2-2, with D perhaps matching TRBD1 (7 bases). CDR3 length: 15 residues. Germline CDR1 reads SGHRS; CDR2 reads YFSETQ. V was cut by 7 bases and J by 2 bases, with 15 bases left in between.

The CDR3 reads CASSDFDTEAFF. The CDR3 nucleotides are TGTGCCAGCAGTGATTTCGACACTGAAGCTTTCTTT. The V call is TRBV6-1, the J call TRBJ1-1, with no clear D. V dropped 3 bases and J dropped 3 bases, with 5 bases sitting between them. CDR3 length: 12 residues. Germline V lookup: CDR1 MNHNS, CDR2 SASEGT.

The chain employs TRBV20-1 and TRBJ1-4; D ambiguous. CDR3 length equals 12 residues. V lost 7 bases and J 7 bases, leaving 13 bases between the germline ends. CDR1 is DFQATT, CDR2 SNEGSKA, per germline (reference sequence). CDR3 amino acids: CSVAPRGEKLFF. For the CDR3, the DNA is TGCAGTGTCGCCCCCAGAGGTGAAAAACTGTTTTTT.